This entry describes one T cell receptor (beta chain). The sample comes from a study of blood T cell repertoires in COVID-19. About the study: Nucleic acid was either cDNA or gDNA, and it came from T cells, B-cell-depleted T cells, or PBMCs.

The assay was immunoSEQ multiplex PCR, and TCRdb's table has in-frame clones only and misses some. The table shows approximately 250,000 clones, with 83% occurring only once. The TCR originated in a human donor in a cohort sampled during active COVID-19. Material for sequencing was peripheral blood.

The CDR3 DNA is TGTGCCAGCAGTTTGGTTGGGACAGGGTCCAATCAGCCCCAGCATTTT. It codes for CASSLVGTGSNQPQHF. This sequence joins TRBV27 and TRBJ1-5, with 9 bases lining up with TRBD1. Germline CDR1 MNHEY, CDR2 SMNVEV (reference sequence). Trimming removed 3 bases from V and 3 bases from J; junction bases left unmatched: 6. The CDR3 has 16 amino acids.